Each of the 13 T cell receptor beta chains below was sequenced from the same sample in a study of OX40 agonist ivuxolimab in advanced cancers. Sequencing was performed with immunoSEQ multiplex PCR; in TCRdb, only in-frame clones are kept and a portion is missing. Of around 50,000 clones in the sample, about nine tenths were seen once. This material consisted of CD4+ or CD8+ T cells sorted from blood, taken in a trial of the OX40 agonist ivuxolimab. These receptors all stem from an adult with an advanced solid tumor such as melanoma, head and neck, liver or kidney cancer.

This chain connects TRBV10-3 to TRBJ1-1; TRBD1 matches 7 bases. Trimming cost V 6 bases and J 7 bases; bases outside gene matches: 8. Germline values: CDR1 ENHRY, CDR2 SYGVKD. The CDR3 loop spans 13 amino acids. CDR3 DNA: TGTGCCATCAGAAGGGGGCAGGACCTTGAAGCTTTCTTT. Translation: CAIRRGQDLEAFF.

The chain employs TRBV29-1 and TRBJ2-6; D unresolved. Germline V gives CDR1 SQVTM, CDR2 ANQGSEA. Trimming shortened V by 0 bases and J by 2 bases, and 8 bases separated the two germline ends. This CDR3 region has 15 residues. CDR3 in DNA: TGCAGCGTTGAAGATCGGAGTACTGGGGCCAACGTCCTGACTTTC. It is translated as CSVEDRSTGANVLTF.

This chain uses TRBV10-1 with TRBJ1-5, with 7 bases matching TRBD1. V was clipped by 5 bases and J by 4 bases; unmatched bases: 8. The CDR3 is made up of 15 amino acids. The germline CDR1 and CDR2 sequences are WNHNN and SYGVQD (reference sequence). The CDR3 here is CASSPRQGGNQPQHF. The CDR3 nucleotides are TGCGCCAGCAGTCCTCGACAGGGCGGAAATCAGCCCCAGCATTTT.

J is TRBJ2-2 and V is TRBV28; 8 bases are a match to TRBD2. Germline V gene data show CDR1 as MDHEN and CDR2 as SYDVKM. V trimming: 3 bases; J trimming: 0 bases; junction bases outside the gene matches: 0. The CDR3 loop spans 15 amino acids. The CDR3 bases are TGTGCCAGCAGTTTTAGCGGGGCGAACACCGGGGAGCTGTTTTTT. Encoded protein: CASSFSGANTGELFF.

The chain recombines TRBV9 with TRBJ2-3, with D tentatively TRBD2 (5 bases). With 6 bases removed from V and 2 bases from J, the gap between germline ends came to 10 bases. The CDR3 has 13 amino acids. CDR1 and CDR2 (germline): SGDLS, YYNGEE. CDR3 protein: CASTRLITDTQYF. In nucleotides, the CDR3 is TGTGCCAGCACCCGACTAATCACAGATACGCAGTATTTT.

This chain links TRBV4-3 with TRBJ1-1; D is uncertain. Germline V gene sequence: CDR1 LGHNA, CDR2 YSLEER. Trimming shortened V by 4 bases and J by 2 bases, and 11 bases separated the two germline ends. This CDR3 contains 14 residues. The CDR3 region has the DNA TGCGCCAGCAGCCTTCAGATTTCAAACACTGAAGCTTTCTTT. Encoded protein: CASSLQISNTEAFF.

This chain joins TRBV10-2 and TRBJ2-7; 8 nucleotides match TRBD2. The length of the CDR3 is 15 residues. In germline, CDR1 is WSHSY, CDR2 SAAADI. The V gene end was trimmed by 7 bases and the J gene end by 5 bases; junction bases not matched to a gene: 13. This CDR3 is CASTGGGRPSNEQYF. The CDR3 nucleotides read TGCGCCAGCACGGGTGGCGGGAGGCCGTCTAACGAGCAGTACTTC.

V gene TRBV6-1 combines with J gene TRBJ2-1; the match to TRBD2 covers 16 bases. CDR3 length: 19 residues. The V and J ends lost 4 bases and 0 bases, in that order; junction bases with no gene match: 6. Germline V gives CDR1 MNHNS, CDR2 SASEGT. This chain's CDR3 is CASSGGTSGGGSSYNEQFF. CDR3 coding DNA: TGTGCCAGCAGTGGAGGGACTAGCGGGGGGGGAAGCTCCTACAATGAGCAGTTCTTC.

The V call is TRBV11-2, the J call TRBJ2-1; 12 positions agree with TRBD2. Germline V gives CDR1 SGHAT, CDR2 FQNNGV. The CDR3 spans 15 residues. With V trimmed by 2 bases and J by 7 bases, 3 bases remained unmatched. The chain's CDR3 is CASSLNLAGGNEQFF. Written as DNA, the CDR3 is TGTGCCAGCAGCTTAAACCTAGCGGGGGGGAATGAGCAGTTCTTC.

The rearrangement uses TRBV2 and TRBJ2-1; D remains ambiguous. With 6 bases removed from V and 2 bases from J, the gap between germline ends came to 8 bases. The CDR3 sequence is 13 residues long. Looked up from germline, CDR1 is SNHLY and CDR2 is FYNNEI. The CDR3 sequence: CASRRITYNEQFF. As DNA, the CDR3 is TGTGCCAGCAGACGAATTACCTACAATGAGCAGTTCTTC. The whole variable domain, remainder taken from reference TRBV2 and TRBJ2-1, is EPEVTQTPSHQVTQMGQEVILRCVPISNHLYFYWYRQILGQKVEFLVSFYNNEISEKSEIFDDQFSVERPDGSNFTLKIRSTKLEDSAMYFCASRRITYNEQFFGPGTRLTVL.

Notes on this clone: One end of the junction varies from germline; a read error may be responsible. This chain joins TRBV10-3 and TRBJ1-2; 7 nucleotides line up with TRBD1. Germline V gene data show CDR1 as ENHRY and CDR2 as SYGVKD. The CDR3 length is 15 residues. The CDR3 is CATSGGDRGNYGYTF. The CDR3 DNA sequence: TGTGCCACCAGTGGGGGGGACAGAGGCAACTATGGCTACACCTTC.

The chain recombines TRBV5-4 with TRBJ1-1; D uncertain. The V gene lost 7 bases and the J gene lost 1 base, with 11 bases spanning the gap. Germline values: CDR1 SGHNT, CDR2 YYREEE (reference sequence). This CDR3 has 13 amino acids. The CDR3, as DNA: TGTGCCAGCTCAGAAACGGAGAACACTGAAGCTTTCTTT. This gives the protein CASSETENTEAFF.

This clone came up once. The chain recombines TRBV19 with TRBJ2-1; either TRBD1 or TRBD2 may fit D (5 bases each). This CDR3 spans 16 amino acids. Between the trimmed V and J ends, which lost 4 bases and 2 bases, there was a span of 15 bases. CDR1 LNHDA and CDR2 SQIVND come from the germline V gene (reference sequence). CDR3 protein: CASSRGGRGTYNEQFF. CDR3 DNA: TGTGCCAGTAGTAGGGGCGGGCGTGGGACCTACAATGAGCAGTTCTTC.